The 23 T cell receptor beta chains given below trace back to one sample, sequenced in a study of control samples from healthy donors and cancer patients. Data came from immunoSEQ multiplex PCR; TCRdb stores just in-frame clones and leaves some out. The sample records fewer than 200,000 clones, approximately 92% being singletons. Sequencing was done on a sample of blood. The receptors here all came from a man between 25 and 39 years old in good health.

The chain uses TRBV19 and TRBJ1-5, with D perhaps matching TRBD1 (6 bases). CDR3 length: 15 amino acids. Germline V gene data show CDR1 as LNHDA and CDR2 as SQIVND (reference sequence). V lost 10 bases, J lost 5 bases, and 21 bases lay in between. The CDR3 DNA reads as TGTGCCACCGTTGAGGGGGTAGGGGTGCATCAGCCCCAGCATTTT. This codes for CATVEGVGVHQPQHF.

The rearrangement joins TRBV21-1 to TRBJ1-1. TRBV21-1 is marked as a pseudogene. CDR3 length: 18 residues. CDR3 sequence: CASSKARDFGFWITEAFF. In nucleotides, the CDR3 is TGTGCCAGCAGCAAAGCGCGAGATTTCGGATTTTGGATCACTGAAGCTTTCTTT.

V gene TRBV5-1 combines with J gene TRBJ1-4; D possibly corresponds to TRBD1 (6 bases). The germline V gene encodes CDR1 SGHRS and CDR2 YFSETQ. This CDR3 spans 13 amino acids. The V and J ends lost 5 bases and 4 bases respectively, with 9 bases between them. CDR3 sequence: CASSGGVNEKLFF. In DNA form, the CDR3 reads TGCGCCAGCAGTGGGGGCGTTAATGAAAAACTGTTTTTT.

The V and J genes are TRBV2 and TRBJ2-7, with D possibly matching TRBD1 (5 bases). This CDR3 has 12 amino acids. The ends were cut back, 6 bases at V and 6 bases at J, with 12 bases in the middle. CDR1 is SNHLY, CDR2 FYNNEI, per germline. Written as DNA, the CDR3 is TGTGCCAGCAGGGCCATGGGGCGCGAGCAGTACTTC. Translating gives CASRAMGREQYF.

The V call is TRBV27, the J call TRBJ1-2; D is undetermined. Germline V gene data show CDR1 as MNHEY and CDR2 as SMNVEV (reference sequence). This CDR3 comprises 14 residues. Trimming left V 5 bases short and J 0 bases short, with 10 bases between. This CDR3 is CASSLGIANYGYTF. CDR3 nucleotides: TGTGCCAGCAGTCTGGGGATCGCTAACTATGGCTACACCTTC.

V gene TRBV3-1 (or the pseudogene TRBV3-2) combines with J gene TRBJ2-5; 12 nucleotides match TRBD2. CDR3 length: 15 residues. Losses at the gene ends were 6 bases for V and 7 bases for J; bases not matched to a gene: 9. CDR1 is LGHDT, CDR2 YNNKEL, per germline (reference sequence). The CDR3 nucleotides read TGTGCCAGCAGGAGGACTAGCGGGACCGTCGTGACCCAGTACTTC. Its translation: CASRRTSGTVVTQYF.

The CDR3 region has the DNA TGTGCCAGCAGCTTAGCCAGGGGGCGTTACAATGAGCAGTTCTTC. This codes for CASSLARGRYNEQFF. The rearrangement uses TRBV7-8 and TRBJ2-1, with 8 bases identical to TRBD1. Trimming cost V 0 bases and J 4 bases; bases outside gene matches: 2. This CDR3 has 15 amino acids. The germline gives CDR1 SGHVS, CDR2 FQNEAQ.

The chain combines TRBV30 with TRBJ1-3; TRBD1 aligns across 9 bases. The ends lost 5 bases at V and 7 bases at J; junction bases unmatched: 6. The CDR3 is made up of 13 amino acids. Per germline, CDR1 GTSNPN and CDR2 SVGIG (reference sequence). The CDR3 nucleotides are TGTGCCTGGGCGCAGGACAGGGGTAACACCATATATTTT. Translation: CAWAQDRGNTIYF.

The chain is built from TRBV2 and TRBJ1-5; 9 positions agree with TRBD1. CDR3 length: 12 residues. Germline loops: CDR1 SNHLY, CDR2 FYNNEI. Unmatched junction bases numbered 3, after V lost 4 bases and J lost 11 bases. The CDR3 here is CASSGQGVAQHF. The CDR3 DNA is TGTGCCAGCAGTGGACAGGGGGTGGCCCAGCATTTT.

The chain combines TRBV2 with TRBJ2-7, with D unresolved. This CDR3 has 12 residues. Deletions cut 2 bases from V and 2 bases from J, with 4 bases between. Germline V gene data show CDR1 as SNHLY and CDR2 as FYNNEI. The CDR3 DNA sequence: TGTGCCAGCAGTGAAAACCCCTACGAGCAGTACTTC. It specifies CASSENPYEQYF.

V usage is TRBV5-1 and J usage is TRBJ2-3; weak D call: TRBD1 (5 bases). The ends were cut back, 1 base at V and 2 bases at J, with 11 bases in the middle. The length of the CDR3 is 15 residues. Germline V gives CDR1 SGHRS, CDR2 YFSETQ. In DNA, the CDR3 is TGCGCCAGCAGCTTGACGTGGGGCAACACAGATACGCAGTATTTT. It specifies CASSLTWGNTDTQYF.

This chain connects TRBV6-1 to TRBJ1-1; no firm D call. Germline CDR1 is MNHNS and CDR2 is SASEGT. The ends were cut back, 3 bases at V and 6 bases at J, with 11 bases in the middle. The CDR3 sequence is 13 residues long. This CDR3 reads CASSEGRSSEAFF. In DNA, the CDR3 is TGTGCCAGCAGTGAGGGCAGGAGCTCTGAAGCTTTCTTT.

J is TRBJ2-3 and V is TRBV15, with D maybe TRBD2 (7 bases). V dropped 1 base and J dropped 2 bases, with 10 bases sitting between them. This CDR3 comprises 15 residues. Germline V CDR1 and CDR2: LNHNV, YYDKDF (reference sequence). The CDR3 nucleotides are TGTGCCACCAGCAGAGCGGGGGGCACCACAGATACGCAGTATTTT. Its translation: CATSRAGGTTDTQYF.

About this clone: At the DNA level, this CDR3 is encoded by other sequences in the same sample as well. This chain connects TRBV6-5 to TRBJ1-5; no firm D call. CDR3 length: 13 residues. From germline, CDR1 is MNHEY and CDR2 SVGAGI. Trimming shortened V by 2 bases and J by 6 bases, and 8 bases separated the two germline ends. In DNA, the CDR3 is TGTGCCAGCAGTTACAGGGTGGGTCAGCCCCAGCATTTT. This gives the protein CASSYRVGQPQHF.

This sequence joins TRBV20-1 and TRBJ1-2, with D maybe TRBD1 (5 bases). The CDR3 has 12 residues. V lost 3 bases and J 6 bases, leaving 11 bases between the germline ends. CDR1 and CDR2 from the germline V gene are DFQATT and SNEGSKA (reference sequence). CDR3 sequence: CSASTGTDGYTF. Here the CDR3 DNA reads TGCAGTGCTAGTACCGGGACGGATGGCTACACCTTC.

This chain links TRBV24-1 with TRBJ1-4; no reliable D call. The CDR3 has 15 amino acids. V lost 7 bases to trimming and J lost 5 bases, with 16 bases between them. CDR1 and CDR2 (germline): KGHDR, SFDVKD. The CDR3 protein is CATSGEEGLNEKLFF. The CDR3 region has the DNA TGTGCCACCAGCGGGGAAGAGGGCTTGAATGAAAAACTGTTTTTT.

CDR3 sequence (DNA): TGTGCCAGCAGCAAAGGACTAGCGGGGGGCCCCCCCGGGGAGACCCAGTACTTC. This codes for CASSKGLAGGPPGETQYF. This chain connects TRBV5-4 to TRBJ2-5, with 14 bases aligning to TRBD2. The V segment lost 4 bases and the J segment 5 bases; nucleotides outside the gene matches: 13. CDR1 is SGHNT, CDR2 YYREEE, per germline (reference sequence). The CDR3 consists of 18 residues.

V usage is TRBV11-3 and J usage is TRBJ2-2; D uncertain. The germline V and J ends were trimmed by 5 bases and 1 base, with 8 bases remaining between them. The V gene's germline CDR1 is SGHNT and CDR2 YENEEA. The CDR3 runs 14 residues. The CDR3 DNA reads TGTGCCAGCAGCCCGCGACTGAACACCGGGGAGCTGTTTTTT. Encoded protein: CASSPRLNTGELFF. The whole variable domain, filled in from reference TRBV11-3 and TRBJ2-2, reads EAGVVQSPRYKIIEKKQPVAFWCNPISGHNTLYWYLQNLGQGPELLIRYENEEAVDDSQLPKDRFSAERLKGVDSTLKIQPAELGDSAVYLCASSPRLNTGELFFGEGSRLTVL.

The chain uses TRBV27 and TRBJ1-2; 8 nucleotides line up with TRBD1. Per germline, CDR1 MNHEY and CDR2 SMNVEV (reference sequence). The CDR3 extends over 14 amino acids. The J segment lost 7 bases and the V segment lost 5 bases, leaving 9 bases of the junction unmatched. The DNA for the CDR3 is TGTGCCAGCAGTCCATCGACAGGGGAGGTTGGCTACACCTTC. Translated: CASSPSTGEVGYTF.

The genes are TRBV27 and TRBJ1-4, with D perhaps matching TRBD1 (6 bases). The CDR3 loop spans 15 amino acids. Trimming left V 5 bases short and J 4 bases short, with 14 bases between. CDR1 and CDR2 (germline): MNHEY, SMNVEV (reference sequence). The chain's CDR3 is CASSPTGFFNEKLFF. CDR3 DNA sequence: TGTGCCAGCAGTCCGACAGGTTTTTTTAATGAAAAACTGTTTTTT.

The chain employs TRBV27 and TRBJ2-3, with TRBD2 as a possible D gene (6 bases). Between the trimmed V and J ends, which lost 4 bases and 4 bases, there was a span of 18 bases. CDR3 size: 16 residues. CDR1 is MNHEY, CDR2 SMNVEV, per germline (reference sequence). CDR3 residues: CASSSKLATRPDTQYF. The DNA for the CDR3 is TGTGCCAGCAGTTCAAAACTAGCTACTCGCCCAGATACGCAGTATTTT.

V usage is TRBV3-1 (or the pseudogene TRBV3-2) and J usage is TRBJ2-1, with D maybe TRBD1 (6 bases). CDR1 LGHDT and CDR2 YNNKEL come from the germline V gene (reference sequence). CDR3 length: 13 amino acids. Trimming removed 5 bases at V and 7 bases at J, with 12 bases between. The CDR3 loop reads CASSSRQANEQFF. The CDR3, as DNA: TGTGCCAGCAGCTCAAGACAGGCAAATGAGCAGTTCTTC.

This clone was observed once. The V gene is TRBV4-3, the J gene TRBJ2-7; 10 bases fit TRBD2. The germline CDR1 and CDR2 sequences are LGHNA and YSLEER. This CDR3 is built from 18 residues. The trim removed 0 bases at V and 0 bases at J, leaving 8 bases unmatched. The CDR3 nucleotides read TGCGCCAGCAGCCAAGATACGGCTAGCGGGGGACACTCCTACGAGCAGTACTTC. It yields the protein CASSQDTASGGHSYEQYF.